This entry features one TCR beta chain sequence. The sample is drawn from a study of blood T cell repertoires in COVID-19. Study-level information: COVID-19 samples from acute and convalescent phases originated in the United States, Italy and Spain. The analysed material was cDNA or gDNA that came from T cells, B-cell-depleted T cells, or PBMCs.

It was during active infection that Seattle patients were enrolled and then longitudinally followed. Produced via immunoSEQ multiplex PCR; TCRdb's table is partial and in-frame only. Of 300,000 to 400,000 clones listed, approximately 87% were seen once; the top ten hold roughly 2.9%. The ends were cut back, 4 bases at V and 2 bases at J, with 11 bases in the middle. From germline, CDR1 is LGHNA and CDR2 YNFKEQ. The CDR3 is made up of 14 amino acids. This TCR was sampled from a woman in her 30s with COVID-19, enrolled during active disease. The chain has TRBV4-2 and TRBJ1-1, with a weak D call TRBD1 (5 bases). The sample taken for sequencing was peripheral blood. Here the CDR3 DNA reads TGTGCCAGCAGCCCCGACAGATTAAACACTGAAGCTTTCTTT. This encodes CASSPDRLNTEAFF.